This T cell receptor beta chain was documented in a study of T cell responses to AZD1222 COVID-19 vaccine. Across the whole study: Second doses that came at about 4 or about 12 weeks were put together. Whole-study findings and limits: Baseline serostatus was positive in only a handful of AZD1222 recipients.

For this clone: Its cognate antigen is unknown.

CDR3 size: 14 residues. CDR1 and CDR2 (germline): SGDLS, YYNGEE. V lost 0 bases, J lost 6 bases, and 10 bases lay in between. This table comes from immunoSEQ multiplex PCR, and its TCRdb copy is limited to in-frame clones, with some not included. Of approximately 89,000 clones in the sample, over 75% were seen once. The chain has TRBV9 and TRBJ2-1; D is tentatively TRBD1 or TRBD2 (6 bases each). This clonotype originated in an adult in good health. Sequenced material: peripheral blood, taken on day 0 of AZD1222 vaccination. CDR3 protein: CASSVVPGANEQFF. The CDR3 coding sequence is TGTGCCAGCAGCGTAGTTCCGGGGGCCAATGAGCAGTTCTTC.